The source of this T cell receptor beta chain is a study of shared clonotypes between healthy human individuals. Study-wide results and caveats: Generation probabilities of non-shared clonotypes were lower (relative to those shared by all four donors). Roughly 5% of naive CD4 clonotypes were common to a few donors.

All participating donors were Caucasian adults from Nashville, Tennessee. Regarding this clone: Its antigen remains unidentified.

Libraries were prepared by immunoSEQ multiplex PCR; TCRdb keeps only in-frame clonotypes and omits some of them. The table includes 2 million to 2.5 million clones, approximately 93% detected once. The ends were cut back, 4 bases at V and 6 bases at J, with 14 bases in the middle. Germline V gene lookup returns CDR1 SGHDT and CDR2 YYEEEE. This CDR3 has 13 residues. Source material: naive CD4+ T cells from PBMCs. Described subset: CD45RA+ positively selected. This receptor was taken from a man between 18 and 35 years old in good health. Some clones in this sample may be carry-over from other donors' samples. The gene calls are TRBV5-6 and TRBJ2-7; D remains unclear. DNA for the CDR3: TGTGCCAGCAGCCCGGTAAGTGGTGGCGAGCAGTACTTC. It codes for CASSPVSGGEQYF.